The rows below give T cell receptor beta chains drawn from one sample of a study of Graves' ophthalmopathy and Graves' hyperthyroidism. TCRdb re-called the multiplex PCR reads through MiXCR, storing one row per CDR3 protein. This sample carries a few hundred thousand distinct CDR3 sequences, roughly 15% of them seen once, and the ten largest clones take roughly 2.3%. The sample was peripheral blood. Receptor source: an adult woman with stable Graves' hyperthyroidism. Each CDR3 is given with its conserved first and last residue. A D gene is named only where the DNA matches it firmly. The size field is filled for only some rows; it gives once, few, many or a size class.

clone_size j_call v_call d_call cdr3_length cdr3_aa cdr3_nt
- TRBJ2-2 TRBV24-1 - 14 CATSDLGFSGELFF TGTGCCACCAGTGATTTGGGGTTTTCCGGGGAGCTGTTTTTT
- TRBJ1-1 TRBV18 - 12 CASSPLQGEAFF TGTGCCAGCTCACCACTTCAGGGGGAAGCTTTCTTT
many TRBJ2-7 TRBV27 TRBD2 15 CASSYTASGSPEQYF TGTGCCAGCAGTTACACTGCTAGCGGGAGCCCCGAGCAGTACTTC
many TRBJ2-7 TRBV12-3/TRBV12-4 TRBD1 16 CASSFGFTGASYEQYF TGTGCCAGCAGTTTTGGGTTCACAGGGGCGTCCTACGAGCAGTACTTC
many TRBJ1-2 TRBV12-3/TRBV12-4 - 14 CASSLEGLGYGYTF TGTGCCAGCAGTTTAGAGGGGCTGGGCTATGGCTACACCTTC
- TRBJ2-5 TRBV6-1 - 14 CASRRTGGQETQYF TGTGCCAGCAGAAGGACCGGAGGACAAGAGACCCAGTACTTC
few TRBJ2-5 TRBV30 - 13 CAWSVPGTETQYF TGTGCCTGGAGTGTACCAGGGACGGAGACCCAGTACTTC
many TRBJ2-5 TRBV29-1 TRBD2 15 CSDGGLGGSGETQYF TGCAGCGATGGAGGGCTTGGCGGGAGTGGAGAGACCCAGTACTTC
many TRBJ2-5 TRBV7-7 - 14 CASSHGTREETQYF TGTGCTAGCAGCCATGGTACCAGAGAGGAGACCCAGTACTTC
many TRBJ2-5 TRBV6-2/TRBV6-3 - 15 CASSYSTTFRETQYF TGTGCCAGCAGTTACTCGACCACGTTCAGAGAGACCCAGTACTTC
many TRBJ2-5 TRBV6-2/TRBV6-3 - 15 CASSYSIWGSETQYF TGTGCCAGCAGTTACTCGATTTGGGGATCAGAGACCCAGTACTTC
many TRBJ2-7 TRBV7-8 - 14 CASSLAGQPYEQYF TGTGCCAGCAGCTTAGCAGGACAACCATACGAGCAGTACTTC
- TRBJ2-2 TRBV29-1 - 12 CSVVGETGELFF TGCAGCGTTGTGGGAGAGACCGGGGAGCTGTTTTTT
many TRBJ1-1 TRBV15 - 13 CATSSPGNTEAFF TGTGCCACCAGCAGCCCAGGGAACACTGAAGCTTTCTTT
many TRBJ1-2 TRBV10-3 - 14 CAISRDKTNYGYTF TGTGCCATCAGCCGGGACAAGACTAACTATGGCTACACCTTC
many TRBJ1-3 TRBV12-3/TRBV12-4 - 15 CASNNSPNSGNTIYF TGTGCCAGCAATAACAGTCCGAACTCTGGAAACACCATATATTTT
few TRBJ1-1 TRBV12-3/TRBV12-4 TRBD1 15 CASYPFRGMNTEAFF TGTGCCAGCTATCCTTTCAGGGGGATGAACACTGAAGCTTTCTTT
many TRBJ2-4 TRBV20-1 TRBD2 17 CSARDPLTSGLMNIQYF TGCAGTGCTAGAGACCCACTGACTAGCGGCCTTATGAACATTCAGTACTTC
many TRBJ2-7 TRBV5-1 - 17 CASSLGAQVVGTYEQYF TGCGCCAGCAGCTTGGGGGCCCAGGTTGTCGGGACCTACGAGCAGTACTTC
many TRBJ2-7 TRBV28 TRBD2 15 CASRPTSGSDYEQYF TGTGCCAGCAGGCCTACTAGCGGGAGCGACTACGAGCAGTACTTC
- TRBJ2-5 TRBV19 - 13 CASSPDDRQTQYF TGTGCCAGTAGTCCAGACGATCGTCAGACCCAGTACTTC
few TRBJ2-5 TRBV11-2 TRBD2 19 CASSLGVGAGGPSGETQYF TGTGCCAGCAGCTTAGGGGTGGGAGCGGGAGGGCCCTCGGGAGAGACCCAGTACTTC
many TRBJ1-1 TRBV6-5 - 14 CASSFRDRNTEAFF TGTGCCAGCAGTTTTCGAGACAGGAACACTGAAGCTTTCTTT
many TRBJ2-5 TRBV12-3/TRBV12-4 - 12 CASTIGAETQYF TGTGCCAGCACCATTGGGGCGGAGACCCAGTACTTC
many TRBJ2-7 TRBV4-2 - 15 CASSQYRGTSYEQYF TGTGCCAGCAGCCAATATAGGGGGACAAGCTACGAGCAGTACTTC
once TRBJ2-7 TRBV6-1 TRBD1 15 CASSKAGTGRNEQYF TGTGCCAGCAGCAAAGCCGGGACAGGGAGAAACGAGCAGTACTTC
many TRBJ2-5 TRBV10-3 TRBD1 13 CAISETGEETQYF TGTGCCATCAGTGAGACAGGGGAGGAGACCCAGTACTTC
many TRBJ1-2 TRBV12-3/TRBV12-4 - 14 CASRPTEANYGYTF TGTGCCAGCAGACCGACAGAGGCGAACTATGGCTACACCTTC
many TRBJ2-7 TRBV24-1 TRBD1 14 CATATGTGYNEQYF TGTGCCACAGCAACCGGGACAGGGTATAACGAGCAGTACTTC
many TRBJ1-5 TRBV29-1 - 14 CSASLRGGFQPQHF TGCAGCGCATCCCTCAGGGGTGGATTTCAGCCCCAGCATTTT
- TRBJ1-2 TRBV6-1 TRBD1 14 CASSSGQGGSGYTF TGTGCCAGCAGCAGCGGACAGGGAGGTAGTGGCTACACCTTC
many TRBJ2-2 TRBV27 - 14 CASRAQGNTGELFF TGTGCCAGCAGGGCACAGGGGAACACCGGGGAGCTGTTTTTT
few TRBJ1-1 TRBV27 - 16 CASRKIAWGAGAEAFF TGTGCCAGCAGGAAAATCGCATGGGGGGCTGGTGCTGAAGCTTTCTTT
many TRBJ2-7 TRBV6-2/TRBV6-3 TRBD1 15 CASSGTATLSYEQYF TGTGCCAGCAGTGGGACAGCTACCTTATCCTACGAGCAGTACTTC
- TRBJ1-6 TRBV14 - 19 CASSQEAGYGVTYNSPLHF TGTGCCAGCAGCCAAGAAGCGGGATACGGGGTGACCTATAATTCACCCCTCCACTTT
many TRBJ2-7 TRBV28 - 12 CASRWPRGEQYF TGTGCCAGCAGATGGCCTCGAGGCGAGCAGTACTTC
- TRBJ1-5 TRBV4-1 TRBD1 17 CASSRVPGQAGVQPQHF TGCGCCAGCAGCCGAGTCCCGGGACAGGCTGGCGTTCAGCCCCAGCATTTT
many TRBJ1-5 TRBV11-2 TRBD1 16 CASSSVTGASEQPQHF TGTGCCAGCAGCTCGGTGACAGGGGCGTCTGAACAGCCCCAGCATTTT
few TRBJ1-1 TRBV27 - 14 CASSLTPLGTEAFF TGTGCCAGCAGTTTAACCCCCTTGGGGACTGAAGCTTTCTTT
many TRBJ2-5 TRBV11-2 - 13 CASSRARQETQYF TGTGCCAGCAGCCGGGCGAGACAAGAGACCCAGTACTTC